This T cell receptor (beta chain) came from a study of T cells after yellow fever vaccination. Points from the study as a whole: Post-booster samples contained most primary-vaccination clones (just under 98% CD4, approximately 88% CD8). The secondary response peaked faster, at day 5 versus 15, but was weaker.

This clonotype occurred a few times. The antigen is undetermined. TCR cDNA, made by 5'RACE template switching, carried an added universal primer site and UMIs. TCRdb re-called the 5' RACE reads through MiXCR, storing one row per CDR3 protein. The data show nearly 350,000 distinct CDR3 sequences, about 8.3% seen once. Germline-derived CDR1 and CDR2 are MNHNS and SASEGT. Trimming removed 10 bases at V and 5 bases at J, with 21 bases between. There are 14 residues in the CDR3. J is TRBJ2-7 and V is TRBV6-1, with D perhaps given as TRBD1 or TRBD2 (6 bases each). This specimen consisted of PBMCs, obtained approximately 47 days after the first yellow fever vaccination. The sequence derives from a man between 18 and 29 years old who received the YFV17D yellow fever vaccine. This chain's CDR3 is CATRRGVQSHEQYF. In DNA form, the CDR3 reads TGTGCCACCAGGAGGGGGGTGCAGTCCCACGAGCAGTACTTC.